Presented here are 30 T cell receptor beta chains from one specimen sequenced in a study of regulatory T cells in long-lasting Graves disease. Described time point: persistent/refractory GD, antithyroid drugs over 5 years with positive TRAb. PBMC-extracted RNA yielded the TCR library. Researchers made TCR beta libraries by using iRepertoire HTBI primers and running Arm-PCR on CDR3 regions. TCRdb redid the calling of the multiplex PCR reads with MiXCR, one entry per CDR3 protein. The table includes fewer than 450,000 distinct CDR3 sequences, roughly 20% detected once. Sequencing used peripheral blood mononuclear cells (PBMCs), obtained when the disease was refractory, from a patient treated with antithyroid drugs. The source of these receptors is a female donor with Graves disease.

This rearrangement joins TRBV20-1 to TRBJ1-2, with 11 positions matching TRBD1. This CDR3 has 17 amino acids. CDR1 DFQATT and CDR2 SNEGSKA come from the germline V gene (reference sequence). J gave up 6 bases and V 1 base, and 13 bases lay outside the gene matches. CDR3: CSARVGDRGLRFHGYTF. In DNA form, the CDR3 reads TGCAGTGCTAGAGTTGGGGACAGGGGGTTGAGATTCCATGGCTACACCTTC.

Many counts were recorded for this clonotype. The V and J genes are TRBV6-5 and TRBJ2-7; 10 bases align to TRBD2. The germline V gene has CDR1 MNHEY and CDR2 SVGAGI. The CDR3 length is 18 residues. With V trimmed by 4 bases and J by 0 bases, 12 bases remained unmatched. CDR3 DNA: TGTGCCAGCAGTTCCACCGCTGGGGCTAGCGGGAGCTCCTACGAGCAGTACTTC. Translation: CASSSTAGASGSSYEQYF.

The chain couples TRBV5-4 to TRBJ2-1; 9 bases agree with TRBD1. There are 15 residues in the CDR3. V dropped 3 bases and J dropped 3; count of bases not matched to a gene: 4. CDR1 is SGHNT and CDR2 is YYREEE in the germline V gene (reference sequence). The CDR3 nucleotides are TGTGCCAGCAGCTCCCGGGACAGGGACTACAATGAGCAGTTCTTC. Amino acids: CASSSRDRDYNEQFF.

The chain links TRBV20-1 to TRBJ2-1, with D unclear. Trimming pared 7 bases from V and 5 bases from J, leaving 27 bases between. CDR3 length: 17 residues. Germline V gives CDR1 DFQATT, CDR2 SNEGSKA (reference sequence). In DNA, the CDR3 is TGCAGTGTCAGTCCGGTCCTCGCCAGGATGGGGAACAATGAGCAGTTCTTC. As protein: CSVSPVLARMGNNEQFF.

Many counts were recorded for this clonotype. The chain combines TRBV20-1 with TRBJ2-7, with D possibly matching TRBD1 (5 bases). From germline, CDR1 is DFQATT and CDR2 SNEGSKA (reference sequence). The germline V and J ends were trimmed by 3 bases and 1 base, with 13 bases remaining between them. The CDR3 runs 14 residues. The CDR3 loop is CSARKTAQSYEQYF. The CDR3 nucleotides are TGCAGTGCTAGGAAGACAGCGCAGTCCTACGAGCAGTACTTC.

This clonotype turned up a few times. This rearrangement joins TRBV27 to TRBJ2-2; tentative D call: TRBD2 (5 bases). The CDR3 runs 12 residues. Looked up from germline, CDR1 is MNHEY and CDR2 is SMNVEV (reference sequence). CDR3 nucleotide sequence: TGTGGATCTCGGGGGAACACCGGGGAGCTGTTTTTT. Translated: CGSRGNTGELFF.

This chain joins TRBV28 and TRBJ2-2; tentatively, D is TRBD1 (5 bases). CDR3 length: 14 residues. In germline, CDR1 is MDHEN, CDR2 SYDVKM. V shed 5 bases and J shed 6 bases, with 13 bases lying between them. The CDR3 nucleotides are TGTGCCAGCAGTCAAGGGTGGGGCGCCGGGGAGCTGTTTTTT. Amino acids: CASSQGWGAGELFF. The whole variable domain, remainder taken from reference TRBV28 and TRBJ2-2, is DVKVTQSSRYLVKRTGEKVFLECVQDMDHENMFWYRQDPGLGLRLIYFSYDVKMKEKGDIPEGYSVSREKKERFSLILESASTNQTSMYLCASSQGWGAGELFFGEGSRLTVL.

This chain uses TRBV24-1 with TRBJ2-6, with D perhaps being TRBD1 or TRBD2 (5 bases each). This CDR3 region has 17 residues. Looked up from germline, CDR1 is KGHDR and CDR2 is SFDVKD. V dropped 11 bases and J dropped 0 bases, with 19 bases sitting between them. CDR3 in amino acids: CASSGDGTLSGANVLTF. Written as DNA, the CDR3 is TGTGCCAGTTCCGGGGACGGTACTCTCTCTGGGGCCAACGTCCTGACTTTC.

This clonotype was detected a few times. The chain links TRBV7-2 to TRBJ1-5; TRBD1 might be the D (5 bases). V lost 5 bases to trimming and J lost 7 bases, with 18 bases between them. The CDR3 consists of 15 residues. The germline CDR1 and CDR2 sequences are SGHTA and FQGNSA. The CDR3 sequence is CASSASRDPGQPQHF. For the CDR3, the DNA is TGTGCCAGCAGCGCCTCAAGGGACCCAGGACAGCCCCAGCATTTT.

Worth noting for this clonotype: Since a much larger clone is just one base distant, this may be a read error. The conserved final phenylalanine or tryptophan is absent from the CDR3, which likely points to a read error. The chain joins TRBV6-2 or TRBV6-3 to TRBJ2-2; the D is unclear. The V and J ends lost 5 bases and 6 bases respectively, with 10 bases between them. This CDR3 is built from 13 residues. Germline V gives CDR1 MNHEY, CDR2 SVGEGT. The CDR3 is CASSGPSAGELFL. Written as DNA, the CDR3 is TGTGCCAGCAGTGGTCCGAGCGCCGGGGAGCTGTTTCTT.

With regard to this clonotype: Possible read error: a much larger clone is one base away. This chain connects TRBV5-1 to TRBJ1-2; D perhaps matches TRBD1 (5 bases). Germline assignment: CDR1 SGHRS and CDR2 YFSETQ. CDR3 size: 13 residues. Trimming removed 0 bases from V and 6 bases from J, with 9 bases in between. CDR3 in amino acids: CASSLAGFDGYTF. DNA for the CDR3: TGCGCCAGCAGCTTGGCAGGGTTCGATGGCTACACCTTC.

This clonotype was observed a few times. The chain links TRBV24-1 to TRBJ1-3; the D gene is possibly TRBD1 (6 bases). Germline CDR1 reads KGHDR; CDR2 reads SFDVKD. V dropped 9 bases and J dropped 4 bases, with 18 bases sitting between them. The CDR3 is 15 residues long. The CDR3 DNA reads TGTGCCACCCTAGGGAAAGGGGGAAGAGGAAACACCATATATTTT. Translating it yields CATLGKGGRGNTIYF.

There are many counts of this clonotype. The V call is TRBV28, the J call TRBJ1-5, with unresolved D. CDR1 MDHEN and CDR2 SYDVKM come from the germline V gene. Deletions cut 6 bases from V and 6 bases from J, with 12 bases between. This CDR3 is built from 13 residues. This CDR3 reads CASRPGTVQPQHF. The CDR3 nucleotides read TGTGCCAGCAGACCGGGTACGGTTCAGCCCCAGCATTTT.

The chain is built from TRBV6-2 or TRBV6-3 and TRBJ2-7, with D uncertain. Trimming removed 4 bases from V and 2 bases from J, with 6 bases in between. Germline CDR1 MNHEY, CDR2 SVGEGT. This CDR3 has 12 amino acids. In DNA form, the CDR3 reads TGTGCCAGCAGTTTTCAACCCTACGAGCAGTACTTC. Amino acids: CASSFQPYEQYF.

Many counts were recorded for this clonotype. The chain combines TRBV28 with TRBJ1-2; no definite D call. Between the trimmed V and J ends, which lost 5 bases and 8 bases, there was a span of 15 bases. Per germline, CDR1 MDHEN and CDR2 SYDVKM. This CDR3 spans 13 amino acids. The DNA of the CDR3 is TGTGCCAGCAGTGCTCCTTTAGTAGGAGGCTACACCTTC. As protein: CASSAPLVGGYTF.

This clonotype appeared many times. The chain joins TRBV2 to TRBJ1-2; TRBD1 matches at 7 bases. The V gene end was trimmed by 7 bases and the J gene end by 8 bases; junction bases not matched to a gene: 19. Germline CDR1 SNHLY, CDR2 FYNNEI. The CDR3 contains 16 residues. Here the CDR3 reads CASTHPRNDRARGYTF. In DNA form, the CDR3 reads TGTGCCAGCACCCACCCCCGGAATGACAGGGCCAGAGGCTACACCTTC.

This clonotype has more than one count but fewer than ten. V and J are TRBV6-2 or TRBV6-3 and TRBJ1-4, with TRBD1 matching 9 bases. J gave up 10 bases and V 2 bases, and 8 bases lay outside the gene matches. In germline, CDR1 is MNHEY, CDR2 SVGEGT. The CDR3 has 15 amino acids. The CDR3, as DNA: TGTGCCAGCAGTTACGAAGGACAGGGGAAGGGAAAACTGTTTTTT. Amino acid sequence: CASSYEGQGKGKLFF.

With respect to this clonotype: A clone one base away is much larger, so this may be a read error. The V call is TRBV7-8, the J call TRBJ2-7; D is ambiguous. CDR3 size: 12 residues. From germline, CDR1 is SGHVS and CDR2 FQNEAQ. CDR3 residues: CASSLLEYEQHF. The CDR3 nucleotides are TGTGCCAGCAGCTTATTAGAATACGAGCAGCACTTC.

This clonotype was counted ten times or more. The rearrangement joins TRBV2 to TRBJ1-2, with a weak D call TRBD1 (6 bases). The CDR3 spans 12 residues. The germline CDR1 and CDR2 sequences are SNHLY and FYNNEI. V shed 5 bases and J shed 8 bases, with 12 bases lying between them. CDR3 nucleotides: TGTGCCAGCAGTCGAACAGGGACGGGCTACACCTTC. It yields the protein CASSRTGTGYTF.

This clonotype was counted at least ten times. The V call is TRBV7-2, the J call TRBJ2-6, with D possibly matching TRBD1 (6 bases). There are 15 residues in the CDR3. Germline CDR1 is SGHTA and CDR2 is FQGNSA. V was trimmed by 1 base and J by 3 bases, leaving 7 bases between them. In DNA, the CDR3 is TGTGCCAGCAGCTTAGGGGGGCGTGGGGCCAACGTCCTGACTTTC. Its translation is CASSLGGRGANVLTF.

This clonotype was seen only a few times. The rearrangement uses TRBV27 and TRBJ2-5, with 11 bases that match TRBD2. The CDR3 has 15 residues. V trimming: 4 bases; J trimming: 6 bases; junction bases outside the gene matches: 7. The germline V gene has CDR1 MNHEY and CDR2 SMNVEV (reference sequence). For the CDR3, the DNA is TGTGCCAGCAGTTCTCTAGCGGGAGGCTTTAAGACCCAGTACTTC. Its translation: CASSSLAGGFKTQYF.

This clonotype occurred many times. The chain combines TRBV7-9 with TRBJ1-2; 9 bases are shared with TRBD1. The CDR3 extends over 14 amino acids. Germline V gene sequence: CDR1 SEHNR, CDR2 FQNEAQ (reference sequence). Losses at the gene ends were 4 bases for V and 7 bases for J; bases not matched to a gene: 7. In nucleotides, the CDR3 is TGTGCCAGCAGCTCGGGACAGGGTACGAGTGGCTACACCTTC. Protein: CASSSGQGTSGYTF.

This clonotype has just one count. A much larger clone differs by one base, so this may be a read error. The chain carries TRBV11-2 and TRBJ2-5; 13 positions match TRBD2. Germline V gene data show CDR1 as SGHAT and CDR2 as FQNNGV. The CDR3 runs to 16 residues. Losses at the gene ends were 5 bases for V and 7 bases for J; bases not matched to a gene: 10. The CDR3 loop reads CASSVGTSGMGGTQYF. In DNA, the CDR3 is TGTGCCAGCAGCGTAGGGACTAGCGGGATGGGCGGGACCCAGTACTTC.

In its sample, this clonotype was seen many times. The chain joins TRBV18 to TRBJ1-5, with D hard to call. CDR1 is KGHSH, CDR2 LQKENI, per germline. V dropped 8 bases and J dropped 3 bases, with 14 bases sitting between them. This CDR3 has 14 amino acids. CDR3 region: CASSQEGVNQPQHF. The CDR3 DNA reads TGTGCCAGCAGCCAAGAGGGCGTCAATCAGCCCCAGCATTTT.

This clonotype was seen a handful of times. The chain is built from TRBV20-1 and TRBJ2-2; weak D call: TRBD2 (5 bases). The CDR3 contains 11 residues. Trimming removed 5 bases at V and 7 bases at J, with 8 bases between. CDR1 is DFQATT, CDR2 SNEGSKA, per germline (reference sequence). The CDR3 region is CSALEVGELFF. Here the CDR3 DNA reads TGCAGTGCTCTGGAGGTCGGGGAGCTGTTTTTT.

This clonotype was seen a handful of times. This clone may be a read error of a much larger clone one base away. The chain is built from TRBV28 and TRBJ1-1; D is perhaps TRBD1 (6 bases). The CDR3 runs 14 residues. V gave up 2 bases and J gave up 1 base, with 8 bases separating them. Germline-derived CDR1 and CDR2 are MDHEN and SYDVKM. For the CDR3, the DNA is TGTGCCAGCAGTTTAAACAGGGAGAACACTGAAGCTTTCTTT. This gives the protein CASSLNRENTEAFF.

The chain recombines TRBV11-2 with TRBJ1-2, with TRBD1 identical over 7 bases. V lost 4 bases, J lost 8 bases, and 10 bases stayed unmatched. Looked up from germline, CDR1 is SGHAT and CDR2 is FQNNGV. The CDR3 runs 14 residues. In DNA form, the CDR3 reads TGTGCCAGCAGCTCGCAGGGGGGTATGGAAGGCTACACCTTC. Its protein is CASSSQGGMEGYTF. The whole variable domain, remainder taken from reference TRBV11-2 and TRBJ1-2, is EAGVAQSPRYKIIEKRQSVAFWCNPISGHATLYWYQQILGQGPKLLIQFQNNGVVDDSQLPKDRFSAERLKGVDSTLKIQPAKLEDSAVYLCASSSQGGMEGYTFGSGTRLTVV.

The V and J genes are TRBV29-1 and TRBJ2-1; TRBD2 aligns across 11 bases. The ends lost 6 bases at V and 4 bases at J; junction bases unmatched: 11. The CDR3 runs to 16 residues. Germline values: CDR1 SQVTM, CDR2 ANQGSEA. In DNA form, the CDR3 reads TGCAGCGTCGACCTCGGGGCTAGCGGGAGGTACAATGAGCAGTTCTTC. As protein: CSVDLGASGRYNEQFF.

The genes are TRBV27 and TRBJ1-6, with D possibly TRBD1 on 5 matching bases. This CDR3 contains 13 residues. Germline CDR1 MNHEY, CDR2 SMNVEV (reference sequence). V was pared by 6 bases and J by 9 bases, with 12 bases between. The CDR3 DNA follows: TGTGCCAGCAGCGTTCCCGGGGGTTCACCCCTCCACTTT. Protein sequence: CASSVPGGSPLHF.

This clonotype was seen a handful of times. This chain uses TRBV6-2 or TRBV6-3 with TRBJ2-7; D is possibly TRBD2 (6 bases). The CDR3 sequence is 17 residues long. V was shortened by 8 bases and J by 3 bases, with 26 bases between the two germline ends. In germline, CDR1 is MNHEY, CDR2 SVGEGT. The CDR3 is CASLHRQSGLPYYEQYF. For the CDR3, the DNA is TGTGCCAGCTTACACCGTCAGAGCGGGCTCCCTTACTACGAGCAGTACTTC.